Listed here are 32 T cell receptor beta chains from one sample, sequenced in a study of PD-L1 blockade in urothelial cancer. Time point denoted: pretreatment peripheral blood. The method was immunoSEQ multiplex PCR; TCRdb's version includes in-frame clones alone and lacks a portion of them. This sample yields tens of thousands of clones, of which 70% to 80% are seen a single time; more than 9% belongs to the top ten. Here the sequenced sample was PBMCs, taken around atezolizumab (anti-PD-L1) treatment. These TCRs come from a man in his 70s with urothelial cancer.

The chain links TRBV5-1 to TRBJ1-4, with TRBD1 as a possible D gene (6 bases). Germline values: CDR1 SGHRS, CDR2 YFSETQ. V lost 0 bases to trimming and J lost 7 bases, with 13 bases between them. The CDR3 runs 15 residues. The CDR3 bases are TGCGCCAGCAGCTTGGTGGGGGCCCGGGGTGAAAAACTGTTTTTT. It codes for CASSLVGARGEKLFF.

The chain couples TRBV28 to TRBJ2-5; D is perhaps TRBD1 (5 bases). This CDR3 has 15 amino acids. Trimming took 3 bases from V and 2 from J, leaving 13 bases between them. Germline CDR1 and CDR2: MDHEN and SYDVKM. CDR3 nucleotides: TGTGCCAGCAGTTTTAAAGGGGCTTGGCAAGAGACCCAGTACTTC. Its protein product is CASSFKGAWQETQYF.

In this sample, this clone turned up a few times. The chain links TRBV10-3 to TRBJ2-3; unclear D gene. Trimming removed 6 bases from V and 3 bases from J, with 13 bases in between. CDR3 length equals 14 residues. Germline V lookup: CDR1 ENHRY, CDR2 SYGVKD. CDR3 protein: CAISSGVQTDTQYF. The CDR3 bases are TGTGCCATCAGCTCAGGTGTACAGACAGATACGCAGTATTTT.

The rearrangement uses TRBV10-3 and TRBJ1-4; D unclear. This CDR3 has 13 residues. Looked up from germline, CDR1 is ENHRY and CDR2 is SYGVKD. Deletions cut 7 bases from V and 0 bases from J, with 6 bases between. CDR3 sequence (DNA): TGTGCCATCATGAGGGCAACTAATGAAAAACTGTTTTTT. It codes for CAIMRATNEKLFF.

CDR3 sequence reads: CAISEGAGSGNTIYF. The CDR3 DNA follows: TGTGCCATCAGTGAGGGGGCAGGGTCCGGAAACACCATATATTTT. V gene TRBV10-3 combines with J gene TRBJ1-3; maybe TRBD1 (5 bases). Trimming took 2 bases from V and 4 from J, leaving 12 bases between them. The CDR3 totals 15 residues. Germline CDR1 and CDR2: ENHRY and SYGVKD.

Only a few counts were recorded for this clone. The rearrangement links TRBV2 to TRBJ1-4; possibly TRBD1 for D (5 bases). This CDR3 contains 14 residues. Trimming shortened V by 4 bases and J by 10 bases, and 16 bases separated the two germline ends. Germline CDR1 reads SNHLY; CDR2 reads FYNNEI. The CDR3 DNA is TGTGCCAGCAGTGTGGACACGCCTGGTGGAAAACTGTTTTTT. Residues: CASSVDTPGGKLFF.

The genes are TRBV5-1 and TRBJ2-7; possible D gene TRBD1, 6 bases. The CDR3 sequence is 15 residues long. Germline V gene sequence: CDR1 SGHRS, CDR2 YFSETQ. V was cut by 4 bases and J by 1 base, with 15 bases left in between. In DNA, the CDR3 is TGCGCCAGCAGCCCGGTCGACAGGAGTTCCTACGAGCAGTACTTC. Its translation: CASSPVDRSSYEQYF.

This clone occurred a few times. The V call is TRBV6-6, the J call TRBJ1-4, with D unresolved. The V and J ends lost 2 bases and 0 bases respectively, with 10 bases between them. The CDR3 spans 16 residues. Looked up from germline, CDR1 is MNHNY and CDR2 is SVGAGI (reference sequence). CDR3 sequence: CASSYAGSATNEKLFF. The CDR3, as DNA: TGTGCCAGCAGTTACGCAGGATCCGCAACTAATGAAAAACTGTTTTTT.

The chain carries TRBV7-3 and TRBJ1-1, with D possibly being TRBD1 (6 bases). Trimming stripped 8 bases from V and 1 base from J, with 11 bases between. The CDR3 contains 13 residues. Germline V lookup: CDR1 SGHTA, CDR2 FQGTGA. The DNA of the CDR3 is TGTGCCAGCGGCCAGGGGCGGAACACTGAAGCTTTCTTT. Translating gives CASGQGRNTEAFF.

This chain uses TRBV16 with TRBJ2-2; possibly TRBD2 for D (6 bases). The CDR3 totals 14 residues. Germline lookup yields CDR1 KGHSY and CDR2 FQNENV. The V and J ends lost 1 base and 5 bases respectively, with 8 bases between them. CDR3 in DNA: TGTGCCAGCAGCCAATGGAGGGATACCGGGGAGCTGTTTTTT. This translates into CASSQWRDTGELFF.

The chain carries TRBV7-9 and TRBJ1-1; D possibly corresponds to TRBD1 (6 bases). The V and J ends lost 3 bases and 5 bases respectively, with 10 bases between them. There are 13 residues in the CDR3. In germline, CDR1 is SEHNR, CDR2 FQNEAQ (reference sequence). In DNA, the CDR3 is TGTGCCAGCAGCTTCCAAGGGGGAACTGAAGCTTTCTTT. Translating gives CASSFQGGTEAFF.

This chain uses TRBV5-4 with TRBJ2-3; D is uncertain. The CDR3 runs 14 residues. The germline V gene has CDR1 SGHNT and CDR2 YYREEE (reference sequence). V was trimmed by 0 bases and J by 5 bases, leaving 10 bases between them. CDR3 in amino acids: CASSLESPGDTQYF. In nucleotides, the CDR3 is TGTGCCAGCAGCTTGGAATCTCCCGGAGATACGCAGTATTTT.

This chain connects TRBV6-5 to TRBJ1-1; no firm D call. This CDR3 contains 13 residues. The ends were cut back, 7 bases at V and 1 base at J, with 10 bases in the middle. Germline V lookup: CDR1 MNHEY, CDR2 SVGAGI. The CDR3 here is CASTYSPNTEAFF. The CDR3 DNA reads TGTGCCAGCACTTATTCTCCGAACACTGAAGCTTTCTTT.

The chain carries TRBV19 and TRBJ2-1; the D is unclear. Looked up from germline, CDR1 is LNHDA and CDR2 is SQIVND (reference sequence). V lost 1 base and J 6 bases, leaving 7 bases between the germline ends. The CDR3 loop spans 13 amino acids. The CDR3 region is CASSIAVLNEQFF. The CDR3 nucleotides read TGTGCCAGTAGTATAGCAGTGCTCAATGAGCAGTTCTTC.

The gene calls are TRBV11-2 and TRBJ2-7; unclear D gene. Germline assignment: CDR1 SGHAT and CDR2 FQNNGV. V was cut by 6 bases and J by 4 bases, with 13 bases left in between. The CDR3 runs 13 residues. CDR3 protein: CASSLTASYEQYF. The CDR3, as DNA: TGTGCCAGCAGTCTCACAGCATCGTACGAGCAGTACTTC. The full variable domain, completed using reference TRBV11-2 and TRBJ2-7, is EAGVAQSPRYKIIEKRQSVAFWCNPISGHATLYWYQQILGQGPKLLIQFQNNGVVDDSQLPKDRFSAERLKGVDSTLKIQPAKLEDSAVYLCASSLTASYEQYFGPGTRLTVT.

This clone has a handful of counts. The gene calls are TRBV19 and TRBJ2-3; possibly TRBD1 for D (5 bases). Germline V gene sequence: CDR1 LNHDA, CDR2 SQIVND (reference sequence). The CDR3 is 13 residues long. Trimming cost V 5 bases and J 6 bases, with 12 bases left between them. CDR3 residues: CASSALGADTQYF. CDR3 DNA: TGTGCCAGTAGTGCCCTAGGGGCCGATACGCAGTATTTT.

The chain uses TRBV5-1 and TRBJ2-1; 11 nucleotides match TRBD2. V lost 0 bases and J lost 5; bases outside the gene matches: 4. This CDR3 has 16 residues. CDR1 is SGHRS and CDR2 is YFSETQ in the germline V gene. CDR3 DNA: TGCGCCAGCAGCTTGGCGGCGACTAGCGGGAACAATGAGCAGTTCTTC. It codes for CASSLAATSGNNEQFF. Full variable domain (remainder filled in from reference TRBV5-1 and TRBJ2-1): KAGVTQTPRYLIKTRGQQVTLSCSPISGHRSVSWYQQTPGQGLQFLFEYFSETQRNKGNFPGRFSGRQFSNSRSEMNVSTLELGDSALYLCASSLAATSGNNEQFFGPGTRLTVL.

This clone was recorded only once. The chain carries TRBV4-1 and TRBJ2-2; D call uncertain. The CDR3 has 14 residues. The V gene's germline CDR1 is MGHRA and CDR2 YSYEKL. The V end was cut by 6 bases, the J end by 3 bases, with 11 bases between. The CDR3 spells CASSLSFYTGELFF. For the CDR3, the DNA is TGCGCCAGCAGTTTATCGTTCTACACCGGGGAGCTGTTTTTT.

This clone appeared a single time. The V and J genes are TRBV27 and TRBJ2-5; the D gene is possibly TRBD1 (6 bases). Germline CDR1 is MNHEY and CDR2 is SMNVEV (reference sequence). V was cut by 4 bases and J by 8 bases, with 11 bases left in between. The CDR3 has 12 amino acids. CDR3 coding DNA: TGTGCCAGCAGTTCGAACAGGGCCACCCAGTACTTC. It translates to CASSSNRATQYF.

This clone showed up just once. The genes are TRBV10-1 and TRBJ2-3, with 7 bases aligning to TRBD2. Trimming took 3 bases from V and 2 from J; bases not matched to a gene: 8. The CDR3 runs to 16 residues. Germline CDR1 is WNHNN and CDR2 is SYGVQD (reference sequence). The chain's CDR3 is CASSDGSGAPTDTQYF. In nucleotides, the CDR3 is TGCGCCAGCAGTGATGGGAGCGGGGCCCCCACAGATACGCAGTATTTT.

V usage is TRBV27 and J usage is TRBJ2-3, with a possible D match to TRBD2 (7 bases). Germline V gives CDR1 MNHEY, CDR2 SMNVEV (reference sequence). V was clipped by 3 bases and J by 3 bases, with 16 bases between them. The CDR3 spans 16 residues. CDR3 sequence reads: CASSFLEGGWTDTQYF. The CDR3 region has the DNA TGTGCCAGCAGTTTCCTCGAGGGGGGGTGGACAGATACGCAGTATTTT.

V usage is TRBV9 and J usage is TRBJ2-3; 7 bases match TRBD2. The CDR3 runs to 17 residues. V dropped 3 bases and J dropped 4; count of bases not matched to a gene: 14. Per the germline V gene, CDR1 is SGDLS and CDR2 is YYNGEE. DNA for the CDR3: TGTGCCAGCAGCGCCCGCCTAGTAGTGGGAGGGGCAGATACGCAGTATTTT. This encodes CASSARLVVGGADTQYF.

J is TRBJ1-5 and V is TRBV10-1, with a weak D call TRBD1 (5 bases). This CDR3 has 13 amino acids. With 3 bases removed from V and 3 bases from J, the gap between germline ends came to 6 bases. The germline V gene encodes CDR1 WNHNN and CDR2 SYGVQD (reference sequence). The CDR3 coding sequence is TGCGCCAGCAGTGAAGGGGTCAATCAGCCCCAGCATTTT. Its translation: CASSEGVNQPQHF.

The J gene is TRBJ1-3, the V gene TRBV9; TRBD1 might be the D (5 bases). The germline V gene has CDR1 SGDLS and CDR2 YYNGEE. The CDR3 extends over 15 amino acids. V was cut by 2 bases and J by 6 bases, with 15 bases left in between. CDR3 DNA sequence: TGTGCCAGCAGCGTCGATGGGGGGAGATCAAACACCATATATTTT. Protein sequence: CASSVDGGRSNTIYF.

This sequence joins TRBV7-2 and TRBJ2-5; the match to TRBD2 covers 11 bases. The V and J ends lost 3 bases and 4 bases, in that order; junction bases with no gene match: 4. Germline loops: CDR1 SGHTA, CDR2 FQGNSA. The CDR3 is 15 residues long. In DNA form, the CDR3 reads TGTGCCAGCAGCTTGGCTAGCGGGAGGATAGAGACCCAGTACTTC. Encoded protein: CASSLASGRIETQYF.

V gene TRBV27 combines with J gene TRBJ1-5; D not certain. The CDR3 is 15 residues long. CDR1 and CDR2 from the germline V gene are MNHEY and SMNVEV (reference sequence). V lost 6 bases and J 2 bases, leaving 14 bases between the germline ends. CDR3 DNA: TGTGCCAGCAGACCGGCGCTAGACGGCAATCAGCCCCAGCATTTT. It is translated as CASRPALDGNQPQHF.

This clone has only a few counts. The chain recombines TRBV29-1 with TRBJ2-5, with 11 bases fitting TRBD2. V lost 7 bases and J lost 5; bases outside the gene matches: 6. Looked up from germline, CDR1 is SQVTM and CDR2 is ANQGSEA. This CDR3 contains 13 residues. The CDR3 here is CSGRLAGIETQYF. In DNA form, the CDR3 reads TGCAGCGGAAGACTAGCGGGAATTGAGACCCAGTACTTC.

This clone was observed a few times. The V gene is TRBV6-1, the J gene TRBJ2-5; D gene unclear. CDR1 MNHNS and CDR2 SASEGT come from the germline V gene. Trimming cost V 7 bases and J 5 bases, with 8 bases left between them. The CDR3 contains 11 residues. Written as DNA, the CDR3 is TGTGCCAGCACGAGCGAGGAGACCCAGTACTTC. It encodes CASTSEETQYF.

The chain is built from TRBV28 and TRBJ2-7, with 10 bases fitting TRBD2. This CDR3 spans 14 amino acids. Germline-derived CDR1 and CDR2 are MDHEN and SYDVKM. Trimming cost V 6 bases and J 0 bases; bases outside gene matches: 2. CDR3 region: CASRPSGSSYEQYF. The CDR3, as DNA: TGTGCCAGCAGACCTAGCGGGAGCTCCTACGAGCAGTACTTC.

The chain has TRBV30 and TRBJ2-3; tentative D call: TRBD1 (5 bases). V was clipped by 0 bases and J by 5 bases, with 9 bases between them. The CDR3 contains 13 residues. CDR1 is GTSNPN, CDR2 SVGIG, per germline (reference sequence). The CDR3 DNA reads TGTGCCTGGAGTGTAGGGGTCCTAGATACGCAGTATTTT. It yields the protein CAWSVGVLDTQYF.

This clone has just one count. CDR3 DNA: TGTGCCAGCAGTGAAGAGGGGGATGCTTTCTTT. It translates to CASSEEGDAFF. The chain links TRBV2 to TRBJ1-1; maybe TRBD1 (6 bases). The V end was cut by 1 base, the J end by 11 bases, with 8 bases between. The CDR3 has 11 amino acids. Germline values: CDR1 SNHLY, CDR2 FYNNEI. The whole variable domain, remainder taken from reference TRBV2 and TRBJ1-1, is EPEVTQTPSHQVTQMGQEVILRCVPISNHLYFYWYRQILGQKVEFLVSFYNNEISEKSEIFDDQFSVERPDGSNFTLKIRSTKLEDSAMYFCASSEEGDAFFGQGTRLTVV.

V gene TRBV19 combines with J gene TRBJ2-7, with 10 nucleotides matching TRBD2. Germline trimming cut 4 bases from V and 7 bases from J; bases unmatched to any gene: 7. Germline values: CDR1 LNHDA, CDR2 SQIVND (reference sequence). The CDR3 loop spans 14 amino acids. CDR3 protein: CASSTLAGVREQYF. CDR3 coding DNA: TGTGCCAGTAGTACCCTAGCGGGAGTAAGAGAGCAGTACTTC.